A single sample gave rise to the 12 T cell receptor beta chains below, sequenced in a study of T cell responses to AZD1222 COVID-19 vaccine. Only in-frame clones appear in the TCRdb table, and some are missing; sequencing was by immunoSEQ multiplex PCR. The table has over 130,000 clones, 90% seen once. Source: peripheral blood, taken 28 days after the second AZD1222 dose. These receptors all stem from an adult who received the AZD1222 COVID-19 vaccine.

A single count supports this clone. The V call is TRBV7-9, the J call TRBJ1-1; the D is unclear. This CDR3 is built from 16 residues. V was shortened by 5 bases and J by 0 bases, with 16 bases between the two germline ends. Germline V gene sequence: CDR1 SEHNR, CDR2 FQNEAQ (reference sequence). CDR3 loop: CASSADRTAMNTEAFF. The CDR3, as DNA: TGTGCCAGCAGCGCTGATCGGACCGCGATGAACACTGAAGCTTTCTTT.

V usage is TRBV7-2 and J usage is TRBJ1-1, with D uncertain. There are 12 residues in the CDR3. Deletions cut 6 bases from V and 8 bases from J, with 13 bases between. Germline V gene lookup returns CDR1 SGHTA and CDR2 FQGNSA. CDR3 region: CASRITGKEAFF. The CDR3 nucleotides are TGTGCCAGCAGAATCACGGGAAAGGAAGCTTTCTTT.

This clone turned up a few times. The J gene is TRBJ1-1, the V gene TRBV5-1; 7 positions agree with TRBD1. Germline values: CDR1 SGHRS, CDR2 YFSETQ. The CDR3 consists of 15 residues. J was trimmed by 5 bases and V by 2 bases; bases with no gene match: 9. The DNA for the CDR3 is TGCGCCAGCAGCTTCCGGACAGGTGGATCGACTGAAGCTTTCTTT. Protein product: CASSFRTGGSTEAFF. The full variable domain, rest sourced from reference TRBV5-1 and TRBJ1-1, is KAGVTQTPRYLIKTRGQQVTLSCSPISGHRSVSWYQQTPGQGLQFLFEYFSETQRNKGNFPGRFSGRQFSNSRSEMNVSTLELGDSALYLCASSFRTGGSTEAFFGQGTRLTVV.

The rearrangement links TRBV5-4 to TRBJ1-4; no definite D call. This CDR3 is built from 16 residues. V lost 5 bases and J 0 bases, leaving 14 bases between the germline ends. CDR1 is SGHNT and CDR2 is YYREEE in the germline V gene (reference sequence). The CDR3 is CASSLSGRPTNEKLFF. The CDR3 DNA reads as TGTGCCAGCAGTTTATCCGGACGGCCAACTAATGAAAAACTGTTTTTT.

This sequence joins TRBV7-6 and TRBJ2-2; no firm D call. V was trimmed by 5 bases and J by 0 bases, leaving 10 bases between them. The germline V gene encodes CDR1 SGHVS and CDR2 FNYEAQ. The CDR3 spans 15 residues. CDR3 nucleotides: TGTGCCAGCAGCCGGAACATCGCGAACACCGGGGAGCTGTTTTTT. This codes for CASSRNIANTGELFF.

The J gene is TRBJ2-1, the V gene TRBV4-1; D might be TRBD1 or TRBD2, each matching 6 bases. CDR1 is MGHRA and CDR2 is YSYEKL in the germline V gene. Trimming stripped 0 bases from V and 9 bases from J, with 18 bases between. The CDR3 covers 16 residues. The CDR3 nucleotides are TGCGCCAGCAGCCAAGATAGGGTGGCCGGGGGCAGTGAGCAGTTCTTC. It is translated as CASSQDRVAGGSEQFF.

The chain carries TRBV9 and TRBJ2-3, with 9 bases matching TRBD1. The ends lost 4 bases at V and 1 base at J; junction bases unmatched: 4. The germline V gene encodes CDR1 SGDLS and CDR2 YYNGEE. The CDR3 sequence is 15 residues long. Here the CDR3 reads CASSPTGGGTDTQYF. The DNA for the CDR3 is TGTGCCAGCAGCCCCACAGGGGGCGGCACAGATACGCAGTATTTT.

The chain links TRBV11-2 to TRBJ2-7; D unclear. The CDR3 consists of 9 residues. Trimming left V 7 bases short and J 12 bases short, with 10 bases between. Germline assignment: CDR1 SGHAT and CDR2 FQNNGV. Written as DNA, the CDR3 is TGTGCCAGCAATGTCGTGTCGTACTTC. It is translated as CASNVVSYF.

A few counts support this clone. J is TRBJ1-1 and V is TRBV3-1 (or the pseudogene TRBV3-2); tentatively, D is TRBD1 (5 bases). The V gene lost 8 bases and the J gene lost 4 bases, with 14 bases spanning the gap. Germline V lookup: CDR1 LGHDT, CDR2 YNNKEL (reference sequence). CDR3 length: 13 residues. The CDR3 sequence is CASSSGLTTEAFF. The CDR3 coding sequence is TGTGCCAGCTCTTCGGGGCTAACCACTGAAGCTTTCTTT.

The rearrangement joins TRBV3-1 (or the pseudogene TRBV3-2) to TRBJ1-5, with 8 bases that match TRBD1. In germline, CDR1 is LGHDT, CDR2 YNNKEL (reference sequence). This CDR3 is built from 14 residues. J gave up 7 bases and V 1 base, and 3 bases lay outside the gene matches. CDR3 protein: CASSQGAGGQPQHF. CDR3 DNA: TGTGCCAGCAGCCAAGGGGCAGGGGGCCAGCCCCAGCATTTT.

The chain links TRBV7-9 to TRBJ1-1, with a possible D match to TRBD1 (5 bases). V was pared by 1 base and J by 5 bases, with 11 bases between. Germline V gives CDR1 SEHNR, CDR2 FQNEAQ (reference sequence). The CDR3 sequence is 14 residues long. In DNA, the CDR3 is TGTGCCAGCAGCTTAGGACAAGGGACGACTGAAGCTTTCTTT. Its protein product is CASSLGQGTTEAFF.

The chain couples TRBV16 to TRBJ1-2; maybe TRBD1 (6 bases). Deletions cut 3 bases from V and 1 base from J, with 12 bases between. This CDR3 has 15 amino acids. Per the germline V gene, CDR1 is KGHSY and CDR2 is FQNENV. CDR3 DNA: TGTGCCAGCAGCCATGACACAGGGATTAACTATGGCTACACCTTC. This translates into CASSHDTGINYGYTF.